These 15 T cell receptor beta chains share one sample of origin, sequenced in a study of control samples from healthy donors and cancer patients. The repertoire was sequenced with immunoSEQ multiplex PCR; TCRdb's copy has only in-frame clones and lacks some. This table holds about 120,000 clones, more than 85% found once. Sample: blood. The receptors come from a man between 18 and 29 years old in good health.

V gene TRBV2 combines with J gene TRBJ2-3; 14 bases match TRBD2. V gave up 6 bases and J gave up 4 bases; unmatched junction bases: 6. The CDR3 spans 16 residues. Germline V gene lookup returns CDR1 SNHLY and CDR2 FYNNEI. CDR3 protein: CASSLTSGRVSDTQYF. In DNA, the CDR3 is TGTGCCAGCAGCCTGACTAGCGGGAGGGTTTCAGATACGCAGTATTTT. The variable domain in full, completed from reference TRBV2 and TRBJ2-3, reads EPEVTQTPSHQVTQMGQEVILRCVPISNHLYFYWYRQILGQKVEFLVSFYNNEISEKSEIFDDQFSVERPDGSNFTLKIRSTKLEDSAMYFCASSLTSGRVSDTQYFGPGTRLTVL.

This chain connects TRBV29-1 to TRBJ1-1; D unclear. The CDR3 is 12 residues long. Per the germline V gene, CDR1 is SQVTM and CDR2 is ANQGSEA. V shed 5 bases and J shed 0 bases, with 7 bases lying between them. The CDR3 DNA reads as TGCAGCGTTTTAGTTATGAACACTGAAGCTTTCTTT. This translates into CSVLVMNTEAFF.

This sequence joins TRBV27 and TRBJ1-4; D not certain. The V end was cut by 6 bases, the J end by 0 bases, with 8 bases between. The CDR3 extends over 14 amino acids. Germline V gene data show CDR1 as MNHEY and CDR2 as SMNVEV (reference sequence). This CDR3 is CASRSGTTNEKLFF. DNA for the CDR3: TGTGCCAGCAGATCGGGCACAACTAATGAAAAACTGTTTTTT. Full variable domain (rest looked up from reference TRBV27 and TRBJ1-4): EAQVTQNPRYLITVTGKKLTVTCSQNMNHEYMSWYRQDPGLGLRQIYYSMNVEVTDKGDVPEGYKVSRKEKRNFPLILESPSPNQTSLYFCASRSGTTNEKLFFGSGTQLSVL.

The V and J genes are TRBV15 and TRBJ1-4; D perhaps matches TRBD1 (6 bases). The CDR3 has 14 amino acids. Germline CDR1 reads LNHNV; CDR2 reads YYDKDF (reference sequence). The germline V and J ends were trimmed by 6 bases and 7 bases, with 15 bases remaining between them. Written as DNA, the CDR3 is TGTGCCACCAGAAGGGACATGGGAAGTGAAAAACTGTTTTTT. This encodes CATRRDMGSEKLFF.

The chain has TRBV29-1 and TRBJ2-7, with 7 bases lining up with TRBD1. Trimming cost V 6 bases and J 3 bases; bases outside gene matches: 11. The CDR3 is 14 residues long. Germline CDR1 SQVTM, CDR2 ANQGSEA. The CDR3 nucleotides read TGCAGCGTGTTTAAACAGGGGTCGAGCTACGAGCAGTACTTC. It encodes CSVFKQGSSYEQYF.

The chain carries TRBV7-2 and TRBJ2-2; TRBD2 matches at 8 bases. Looked up from germline, CDR1 is SGHTA and CDR2 is FQGNSA. This CDR3 region has 18 residues. V lost 7 bases and J lost 0; bases outside the gene matches: 13. CDR3 residues: CASNKGAGVYANTGELFF. The CDR3 bases are TGTGCCAGCAATAAGGGAGCGGGAGTATACGCGAACACCGGGGAGCTGTTTTTT.

V usage is TRBV11-3 and J usage is TRBJ2-1, with TRBD1 identical over 10 bases. With V trimmed by 1 base and J by 9 bases, 12 bases remained unmatched. Germline CDR1 reads SGHNT; CDR2 reads YENEEA. The CDR3 length is 17 residues. The chain's CDR3 is CASSLGLGQGIVGEQFF. The CDR3 region has the DNA TGTGCCAGCAGCTTAGGCCTGGGACAGGGGATAGTTGGTGAGCAGTTCTTC.

The rearrangement links TRBV24-1 to TRBJ2-3, with D perhaps TRBD1 (6 bases). The CDR3 has 15 residues. V gave up 4 bases and J gave up 6 bases, with 16 bases separating them. Germline assignment: CDR1 KGHDR and CDR2 SFDVKD. The CDR3 coding sequence is TGTGCCACCAGTGAAACTACAGGGCCCCAGGATACGCAGTATTTT. Its translation is CATSETTGPQDTQYF.

In its sample, this clone was seen once. The chain carries TRBV7-2 and TRBJ1-3; 8 bases line up with TRBD1. This CDR3 spans 16 amino acids. The junction had 9 bases not matched to a gene; V was cut back by 6 bases and J by 2 bases. Per the germline V gene, CDR1 is SGHTA and CDR2 is FQGNSA. The CDR3 bases are TGTGCCAGCAGTGTAAAACCGGGACAGGCTGGAAACACCATATATTTT. This gives the protein CASSVKPGQAGNTIYF.

V is TRBV12-5 and J is TRBJ2-3; 8 bases fit TRBD1. The CDR3 runs 16 residues. Germline V gene sequence: CDR1 LGHNT, CDR2 FRNRAP. V was clipped by 1 base and J by 3 bases; unmatched bases: 6. CDR3 DNA sequence: TGTGCTAGTGGTTTGGCCTGGACAGGGCGGACAGATACGCAGTATTTT. Amino acid sequence: CASGLAWTGRTDTQYF. The full variable domain, its missing parts supplied by reference TRBV12-5 and TRBJ2-3, is DARVTQTPRHKVTEMGQEVTMRCQPILGHNTVFWYRQTMMQGLELLAYFRNRAPLDDSGMPKDRFSAEMPDATLATLKIQPSEPRDSAVYFCASGLAWTGRTDTQYFGPGTRLTVL.

V usage is TRBV28 and J usage is TRBJ2-2; TRBD1 agrees at 9 bases. The CDR3 extends over 16 amino acids. V dropped 5 bases and J dropped 0; count of bases not matched to a gene: 4. The V gene's germline CDR1 is MDHEN and CDR2 SYDVKM. CDR3 protein: CASSQQGATNTGELFF. DNA of the CDR3: TGTGCCAGCAGTCAACAGGGGGCAACGAACACCGGGGAGCTGTTTTTT.

The table lists this clone with a few counts. The chain couples TRBV20-1 to TRBJ2-3; no clear D. Germline CDR1 DFQATT, CDR2 SNEGSKA (reference sequence). The V end was cut by 5 bases, the J end by 8 bases, with 11 bases between. The CDR3 has 11 residues. CDR3: CSAPNLITQYF. The DNA of the CDR3 is TGCAGTGCTCCCAATCTAATTACGCAGTATTTT.

The J gene is TRBJ2-5, the V gene TRBV5-5; no clear D gene. Germline CDR1 SGHKS, CDR2 YYEKEE (reference sequence). V lost 0 bases and J 1 base, leaving 4 bases between the germline ends. The CDR3 has 13 amino acids. The CDR3 is CASSLDPQETQYF. CDR3 in DNA: TGTGCCAGCAGCTTGGACCCCCAAGAGACCCAGTACTTC.

The CDR3 spells CASSFGGGRGREQYF. Written as DNA, the CDR3 is TGTGCCAGCAGCTTCGGTGGTGGTCGTGGGCGCGAGCAGTACTTC. J is TRBJ2-7 and V is TRBV5-6; D is uncertain. Germline assignment: CDR1 SGHDT and CDR2 YYEEEE. Between the trimmed V and J ends, which lost 2 bases and 6 bases, there was a span of 18 bases. This CDR3 has 15 residues.

The V call is TRBV5-1, the J call TRBJ2-1; 9 bases are shared with TRBD2. Trimming cost V 4 bases and J 7 bases; bases outside gene matches: 12. The CDR3 covers 16 residues. Germline V gives CDR1 SGHRS, CDR2 YFSETQ. CDR3 in amino acids: CASSAREVAGDNEQFF. Here the CDR3 DNA reads TGCGCCAGCAGCGCGAGGGAGGTAGCGGGAGATAATGAGCAGTTCTTC.